Listed below are T cell receptor beta chains from one sample, sequenced in a study of blood T cells in healthy people across ages. TCRdb reprocessed the 5' RACE reads with MiXCR, giving one entry per CDR3 protein. The data contain 1.5 million to 2 million distinct CDR3 sequences, about 30% of them singletons. The sequenced sample consisted of blood. These receptor sequences come from a young woman in good health. CDR3s include the opening cysteine and the closing phenylalanine or tryptophan. Fields, in order: clone size, J gene, V gene, CDR3 protein. The size entry is marked missing in some rows and otherwise reads once, few, many or a size class.

few,TRBJ1-1,TRBV5-1,CASSLVGSDTEAFF
-,TRBJ2-5,TRBV27,CASKSSRQGIKETQYF
few,TRBJ2-7,TRBV7-2,CASSSQSSGRAFEQYF
-,-,TRBV30,CAWSAPGKAGYEQYF
many,TRBJ2-5,TRBV6-5,CASSYGGSKTQYF
-,TRBJ1-1,TRBV7-3,CASSLIQGNTEAFF
-,TRBJ2-2,TRBV7-3,CASSSDRSGELFF
few,TRBJ2-1,TRBV12-3/TRBV12-4,CASSYSGTRANEQFF
many,TRBJ2-1,TRBV5-1,CASSLSEADEQFF
few,TRBJ2-5,TRBV27,CASSLASGVGSETQYF
few,TRBJ2-1,TRBV29-1,CSVSSKTSGGDEQFF
few,TRBJ1-1,TRBV20-1,CSARFGGDTEAFF
-,TRBJ2-1,TRBV11-2,CASSPWAGVDEQFF
few,TRBJ2-7,TRBV25-1,CASSPRRGTHSYEQYF
-,TRBJ2-1,TRBV19,CASSKPAYNEQFF
-,TRBJ2-1,TRBV20-1,CSARDGSSATHEQFF
-,TRBJ2-3,TRBV6-5,CASRFSGGVTDTQYF
-,TRBJ2-3,TRBV20-1,CSAADRSTDTQYF
-,TRBJ2-1,TRBV12-3/TRBV12-4,CASSFPRTSGWNEQFF
-,TRBJ1-5,TRBV9,CASSVEGARGQPQHF
-,TRBJ1-2,TRBV2,CASSPNWGSSSYGYTF
many,TRBJ2-7,TRBV29-1,CSDPGQPLYEQYF
many,TRBJ2-7,TRBV5-1,CASKGTGGEGEQYF
many,TRBJ2-7,TRBV20-1,CSARGQYSSSYEQYF
-,TRBJ1-1,TRBV18,CASSPLENTEAFF
once,TRBJ2-1,TRBV7-2,CASSLIRQANEQFF
few,TRBJ1-2,TRBV20-1,CSVTGRQTNYGYTF
few,-,TRBV6-2/TRBV6-3,CASSYLQGKGETQYF
-,TRBJ2-5,TRBV4-1,CASSQDPGLPQETQYF
few,-,TRBV29-1,CSATGQGVSYNEQYF
few,TRBJ1-2,TRBV12-3/TRBV12-4,CASSLLPTGNYGYTF
many,TRBJ2-3,TRBV7-2,CASSPEGLTDTQYF
-,TRBJ1-2,TRBV12-3/TRBV12-4,CASSFTGGIGYTF
many,TRBJ1-6,TRBV7-2,CASSSTGSPLHF
-,TRBJ2-1,TRBV7-9,CASSLATSWDEQFF
-,TRBJ2-7,TRBV7-2,CASSQIVAGAYEQYF
few,TRBJ1-6,TRBV10-3,CAISESGTNSPLHF
-,TRBJ1-1,TRBV9,CASSVEGGKTEAFF
few,TRBJ2-5,TRBV20-1,CSANNPGSGQETQYF
-,TRBJ2-7,TRBV27,CASSYNPPGQGRDEQYF
few,TRBJ1-5,TRBV5-5,CASGGSPLHQPQHF
many,TRBJ1-4,TRBV12-3/TRBV12-4,CASSSGVLNEKLFF
many,TRBJ2-3,TRBV29-1,CSVEETTGTDTQYF
-,TRBJ2-6,TRBV6-6,CASSYFAGTGANVLTF
many,TRBJ1-2,TRBV2,CASSERQAGYTF
few,TRBJ1-2,TRBV10-3,CAIGEEGATYGYTF
-,TRBJ1-4,TRBV19,CASSKREANEKLFF
few,TRBJ1-5,TRBV6-1,CASCRGVGQPQHF
-,TRBJ2-7,TRBV28,CATQVRPKEQYF
-,TRBJ1-3,TRBV7-5,CISVSEHGQATHDTGNTIYF
few,TRBJ2-1,TRBV5-5,CASRRIGTGRNNEQFF
many,TRBJ2-7,TRBV7-2,CASSSDYEAYEQYF
-,TRBJ2-2,TRBV11-2,CASRSGVPGELLF
-,TRBJ1-2,TRBV19,CASSIDLGRGGPNYGYTF
many,TRBJ2-3,TRBV29-1,CSHNQGFWTDTQYF
few,TRBJ2-3,TRBV27,CASASRRGDTQYF
many,TRBJ2-7,TRBV28,CASSSGVYEQYF
many,TRBJ1-2,TRBV29-1,CSARLVGWNYGYTF
-,TRBJ2-7,TRBV5-1,CASSFRQGDEQYF